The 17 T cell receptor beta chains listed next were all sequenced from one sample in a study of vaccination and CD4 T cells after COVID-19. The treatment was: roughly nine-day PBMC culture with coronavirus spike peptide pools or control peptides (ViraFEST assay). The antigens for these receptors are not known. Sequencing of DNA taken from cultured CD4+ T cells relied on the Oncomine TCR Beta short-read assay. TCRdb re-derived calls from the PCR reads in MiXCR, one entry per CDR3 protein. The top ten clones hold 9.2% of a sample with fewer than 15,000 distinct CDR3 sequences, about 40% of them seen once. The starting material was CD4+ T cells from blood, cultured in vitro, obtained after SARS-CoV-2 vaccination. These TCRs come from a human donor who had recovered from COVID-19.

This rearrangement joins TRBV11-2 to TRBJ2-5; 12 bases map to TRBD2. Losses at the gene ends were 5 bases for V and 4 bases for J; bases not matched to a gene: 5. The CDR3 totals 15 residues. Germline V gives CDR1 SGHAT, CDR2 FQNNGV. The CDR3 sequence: CASSLAGGLLETQYF. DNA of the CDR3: TGTGCCAGCAGCCTAGCGGGAGGGCTACTAGAGACCCAGTACTTC.

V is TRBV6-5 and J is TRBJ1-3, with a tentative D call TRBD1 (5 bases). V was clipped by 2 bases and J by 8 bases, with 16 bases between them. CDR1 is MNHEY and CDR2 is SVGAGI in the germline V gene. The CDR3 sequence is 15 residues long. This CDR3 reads CASSYGAGPVDTIYF. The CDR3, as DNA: TGTGCCAGCAGTTACGGGGCAGGCCCTGTCGACACCATATATTTT.

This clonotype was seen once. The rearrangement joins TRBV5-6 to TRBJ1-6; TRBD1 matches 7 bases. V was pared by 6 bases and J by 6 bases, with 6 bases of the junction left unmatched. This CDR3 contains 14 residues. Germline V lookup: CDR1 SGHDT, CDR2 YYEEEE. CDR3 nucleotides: TGTGCCAGCACCTCTAGGGGGCCTAATTCACCCCTCCACTTT. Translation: CASTSRGPNSPLHF.

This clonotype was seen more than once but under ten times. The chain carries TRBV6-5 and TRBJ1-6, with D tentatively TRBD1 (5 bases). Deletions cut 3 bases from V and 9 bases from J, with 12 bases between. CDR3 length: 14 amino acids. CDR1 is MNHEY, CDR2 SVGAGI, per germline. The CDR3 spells CASSYKGSSSPLHF. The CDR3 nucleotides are TGTGCCAGCAGTTATAAGGGGTCGAGTTCACCCCTCCACTTT.

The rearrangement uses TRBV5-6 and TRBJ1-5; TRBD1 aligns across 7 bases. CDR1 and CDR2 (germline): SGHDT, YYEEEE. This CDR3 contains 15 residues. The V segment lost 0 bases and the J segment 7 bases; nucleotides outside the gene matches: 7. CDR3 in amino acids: CASSLAGGEIQPQHF. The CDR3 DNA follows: TGTGCCAGCAGCTTGGCAGGGGGAGAAATACAGCCCCAGCATTTT.

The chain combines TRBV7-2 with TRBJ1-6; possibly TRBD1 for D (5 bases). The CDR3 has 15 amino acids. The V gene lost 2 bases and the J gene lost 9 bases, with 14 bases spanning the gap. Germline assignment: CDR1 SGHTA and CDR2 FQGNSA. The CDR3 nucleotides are TGTGCCAGCAGCTTATCGACCGGGGCTGGTTCACCCCTCCACTTT. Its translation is CASSLSTGAGSPLHF.

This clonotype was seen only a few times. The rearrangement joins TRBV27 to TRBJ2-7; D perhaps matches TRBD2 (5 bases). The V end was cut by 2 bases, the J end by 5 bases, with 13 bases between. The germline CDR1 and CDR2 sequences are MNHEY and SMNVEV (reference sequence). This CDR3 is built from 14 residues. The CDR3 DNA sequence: TGTGCCAGCAGTTTAAGCGGTGGGTCCCACGAGCAGTACTTC. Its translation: CASSLSGGSHEQYF.

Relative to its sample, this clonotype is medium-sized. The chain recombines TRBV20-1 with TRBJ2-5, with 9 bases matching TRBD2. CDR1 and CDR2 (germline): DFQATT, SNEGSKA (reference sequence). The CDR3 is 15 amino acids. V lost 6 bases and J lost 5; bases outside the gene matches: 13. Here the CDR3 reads CSATRGGAAGETQYF. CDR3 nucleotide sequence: TGCAGTGCCACCCGCGGGGGGGCCGCGGGGGAGACCCAGTACTTC.

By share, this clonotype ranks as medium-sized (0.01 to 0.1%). This chain's CDR3 is CASSYSDSGLGYTF. Here the CDR3 DNA reads TGTGCCAGCAGTTACTCGGATTCTGGGCTTGGCTACACCTTC. This rearrangement joins TRBV6-2 or TRBV6-3 to TRBJ1-2; D gene unclear. CDR3 length: 14 amino acids. From germline, CDR1 is MNHEY and CDR2 SVGEGT. Trimming removed 0 bases at V and 7 bases at J, with 12 bases between.

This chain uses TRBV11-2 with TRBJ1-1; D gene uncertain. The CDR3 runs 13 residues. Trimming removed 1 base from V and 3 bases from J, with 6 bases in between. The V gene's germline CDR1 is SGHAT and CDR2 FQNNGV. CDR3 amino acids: CASSLAPDTEAFF. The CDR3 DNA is TGTGCCAGCAGCTTAGCCCCCGACACTGAAGCTTTCTTT.

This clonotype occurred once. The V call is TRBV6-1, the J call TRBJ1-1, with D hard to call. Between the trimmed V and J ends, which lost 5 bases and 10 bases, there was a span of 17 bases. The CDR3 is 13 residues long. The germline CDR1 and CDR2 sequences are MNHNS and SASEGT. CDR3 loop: CASSIGPGPGAFF. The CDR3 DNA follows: TGTGCCAGCAGTATAGGTCCTGGGCCCGGAGCTTTCTTT.

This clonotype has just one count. CDR3 residues: CASSVKLNTEAFF. CDR3 DNA sequence: TGTGCCAGCAGTGTCAAACTGAACACTGAAGCTTTCTTT. This chain links TRBV7-8 with TRBJ1-1, with D unresolved. This CDR3 has 13 residues. V lost 6 bases to trimming and J lost 0 bases, with 8 bases between them. Germline V gene data show CDR1 as SGHVS and CDR2 as FQNEAQ.

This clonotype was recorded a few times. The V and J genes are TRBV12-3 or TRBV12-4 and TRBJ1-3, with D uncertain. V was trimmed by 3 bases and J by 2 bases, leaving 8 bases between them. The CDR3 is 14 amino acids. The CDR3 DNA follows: TGTGCCAGCAGTTTTCAAGTTACTGGAAACACCATATATTTT. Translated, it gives CASSFQVTGNTIYF.

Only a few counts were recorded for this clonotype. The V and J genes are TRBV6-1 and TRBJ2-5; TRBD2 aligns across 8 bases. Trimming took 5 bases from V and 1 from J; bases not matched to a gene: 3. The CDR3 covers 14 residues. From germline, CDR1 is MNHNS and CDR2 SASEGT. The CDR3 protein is CASSKGLGQETQYF. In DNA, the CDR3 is TGTGCCAGCAGTAAGGGACTAGGCCAAGAGACCCAGTACTTC.

The CDR3 region has the DNA TGTGCCAGCAGACTCCTGAGCAGGCAGGACGGTACCGGGGAGCTGTTTTTT. This translates into CASRLLSRQDGTGELFF. The chain joins TRBV27 to TRBJ2-2; D unclear. The CDR3 has 17 residues. Germline loops: CDR1 MNHEY, CDR2 SMNVEV (reference sequence). V was cut by 6 bases and J by 5 bases, with 22 bases left in between.

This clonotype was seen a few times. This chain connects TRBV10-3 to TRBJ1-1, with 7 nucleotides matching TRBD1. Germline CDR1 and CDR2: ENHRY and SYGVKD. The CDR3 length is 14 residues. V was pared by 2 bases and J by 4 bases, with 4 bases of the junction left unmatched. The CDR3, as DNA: TGTGCCATCAGTGAGCAGGGGGGAGGCACTGAAGCTTTCTTT. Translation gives CAISEQGGGTEAFF.

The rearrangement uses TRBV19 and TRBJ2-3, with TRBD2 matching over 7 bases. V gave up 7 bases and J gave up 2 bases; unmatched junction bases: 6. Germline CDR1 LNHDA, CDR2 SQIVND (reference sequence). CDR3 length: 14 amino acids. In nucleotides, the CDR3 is TGTGCCAGTAAAGGGCTAGCGGACACAGATACGCAGTATTTT. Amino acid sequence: CASKGLADTDTQYF.